The TCR beta chain described here comes from a study of technical replicates of blood from several donors. Trimming pared 3 bases from V and 7 bases from J, leaving 15 bases between. Per the germline V gene, CDR1 is LGHNA and CDR2 is YNFKEQ. This CDR3 is built from 14 residues. The repertoire was sequenced with immunoSEQ multiplex PCR; TCRdb's copy has only in-frame clones and lacks some. The table lists 62,000 or so clones, around 87% of them singletons. This clone occurred a few times. The source is a human donor in good health. Some clones in this sample may be carry-over from other donors' samples. Material: PBMCs. The chain couples TRBV4-2 to TRBJ2-5, with D possibly matching TRBD1 (5 bases). CDR3 DNA: TGTGCCAGCAGCCAGGAAGACAGTTTTGGGACCCAGTACTTC. Residues: CASSQEDSFGTQYF.